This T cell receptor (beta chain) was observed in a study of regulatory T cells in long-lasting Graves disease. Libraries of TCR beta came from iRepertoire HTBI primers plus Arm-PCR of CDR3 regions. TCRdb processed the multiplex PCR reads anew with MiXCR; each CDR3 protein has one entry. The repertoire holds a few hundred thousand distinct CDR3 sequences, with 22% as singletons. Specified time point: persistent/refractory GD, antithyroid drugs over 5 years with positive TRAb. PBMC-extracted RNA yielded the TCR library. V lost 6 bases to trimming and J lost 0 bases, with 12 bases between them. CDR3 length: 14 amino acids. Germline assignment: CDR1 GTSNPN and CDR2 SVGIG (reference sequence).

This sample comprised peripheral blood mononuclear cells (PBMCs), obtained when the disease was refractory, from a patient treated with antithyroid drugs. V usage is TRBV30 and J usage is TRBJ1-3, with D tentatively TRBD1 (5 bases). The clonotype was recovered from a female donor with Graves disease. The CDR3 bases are TGTGCCTGTACCACAGGTTTCTCTGGAAACACCATATATTTT. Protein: CACTTGFSGNTIYF.